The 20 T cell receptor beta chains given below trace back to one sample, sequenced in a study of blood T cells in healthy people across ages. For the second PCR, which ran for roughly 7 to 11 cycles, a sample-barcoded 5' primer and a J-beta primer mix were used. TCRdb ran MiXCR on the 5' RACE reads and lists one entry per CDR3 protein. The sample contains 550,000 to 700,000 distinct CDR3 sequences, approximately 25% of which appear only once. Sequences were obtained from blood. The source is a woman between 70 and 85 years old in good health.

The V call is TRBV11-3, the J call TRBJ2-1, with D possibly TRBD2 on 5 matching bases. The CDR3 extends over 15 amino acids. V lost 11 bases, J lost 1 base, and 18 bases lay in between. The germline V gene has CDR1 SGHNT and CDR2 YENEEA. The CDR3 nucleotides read TGTGCCTCCCAGAGGGTAGCGACGTCCTACAATGAGCAGTTCTTC. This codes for CASQRVATSYNEQFF. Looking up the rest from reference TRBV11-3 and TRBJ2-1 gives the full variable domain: EAGVVQSPRYKIIEKKQPVAFWCNPISGHNTLYWYLQNLGQGPELLIRYENEEAVDDSQLPKDRFSAERLKGVDSTLKIQPAELGDSAVYLCASQRVATSYNEQFFGPGTRLTVL.

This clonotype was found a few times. In DNA form, the CDR3 reads TGTGCCAGCAGCTCAGACAACGGGACCTACAATGAGCAGTTCTTC. As protein: CASSSDNGTYNEQFF. The gene calls are TRBV7-2 and TRBJ2-5; tentative D call: TRBD2 (5 bases). Near its end, the DNA agrees better with TRBJ2-1, so the J call may be wrong. CDR3 length: 15 residues. The germline gives CDR1 SGHTA, CDR2 FQGNSA.

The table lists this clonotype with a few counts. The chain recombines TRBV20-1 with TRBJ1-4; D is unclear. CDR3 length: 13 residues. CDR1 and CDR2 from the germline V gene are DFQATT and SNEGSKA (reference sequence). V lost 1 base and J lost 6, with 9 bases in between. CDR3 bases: TGCAGTGCTAGAGCTCCGCTGGATGAAAAACTGTTTTTT. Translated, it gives CSARAPLDEKLFF.

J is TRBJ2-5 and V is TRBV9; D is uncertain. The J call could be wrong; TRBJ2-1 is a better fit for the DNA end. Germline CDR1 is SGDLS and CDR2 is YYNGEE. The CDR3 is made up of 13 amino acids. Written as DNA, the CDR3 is TGTGCCAGCAGCGACCAACCTCACAATGAGCAGTTCTTC. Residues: CASSDQPHNEQFF.

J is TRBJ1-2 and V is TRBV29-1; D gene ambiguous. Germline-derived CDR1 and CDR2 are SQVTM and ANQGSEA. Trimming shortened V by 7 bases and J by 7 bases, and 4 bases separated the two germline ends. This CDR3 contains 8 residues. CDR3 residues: CSASGYTF. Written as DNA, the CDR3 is TGCAGCGCCTCTGGCTACACCTTC.

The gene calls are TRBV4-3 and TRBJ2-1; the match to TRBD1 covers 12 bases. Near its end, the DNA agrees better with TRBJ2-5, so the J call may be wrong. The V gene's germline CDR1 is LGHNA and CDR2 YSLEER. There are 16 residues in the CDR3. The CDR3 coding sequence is TGCGCCAGCAGCCAAGATTGGGGACAGGGGGCCGAGACCCAGTACTTC. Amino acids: CASSQDWGQGAETQYF.

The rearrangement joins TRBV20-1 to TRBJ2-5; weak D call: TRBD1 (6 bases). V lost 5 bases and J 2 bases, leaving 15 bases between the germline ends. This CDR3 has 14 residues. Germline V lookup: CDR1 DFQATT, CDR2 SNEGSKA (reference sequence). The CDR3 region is CSAGAMGHQETQYF. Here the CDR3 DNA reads TGCAGTGCTGGCGCGATGGGACATCAAGAGACCCAGTACTTC.

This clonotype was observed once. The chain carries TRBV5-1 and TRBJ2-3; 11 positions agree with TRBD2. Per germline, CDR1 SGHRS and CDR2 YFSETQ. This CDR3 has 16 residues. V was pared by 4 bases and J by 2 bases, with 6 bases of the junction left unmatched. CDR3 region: CASSGQTSGDTDTQYF. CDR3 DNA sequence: TGCGCCAGCAGCGGGCAGACTAGCGGGGACACAGATACGCAGTATTTT. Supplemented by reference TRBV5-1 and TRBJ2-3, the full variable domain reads KAGVTQTPRYLIKTRGQQVTLSCSPISGHRSVSWYQQTPGQGLQFLFEYFSETQRNKGNFPGRFSGRQFSNSRSEMNVSTLELGDSALYLCASSGQTSGDTDTQYFGPGTRLTVL.

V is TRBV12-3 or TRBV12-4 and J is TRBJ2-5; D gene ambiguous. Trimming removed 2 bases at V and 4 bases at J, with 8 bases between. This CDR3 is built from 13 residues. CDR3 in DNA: TGTGCCAGCAGTTTAAAGCCCAGAGAGACCCAGTACTTC. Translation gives CASSLKPRETQYF.

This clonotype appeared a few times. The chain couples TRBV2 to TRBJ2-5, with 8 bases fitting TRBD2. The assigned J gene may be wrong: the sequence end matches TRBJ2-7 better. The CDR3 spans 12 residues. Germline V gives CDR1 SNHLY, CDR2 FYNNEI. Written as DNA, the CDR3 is TGTACCATTCGGGGGGGCTCCTACGAGCAGTACTTC. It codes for CTIRGGSYEQYF.

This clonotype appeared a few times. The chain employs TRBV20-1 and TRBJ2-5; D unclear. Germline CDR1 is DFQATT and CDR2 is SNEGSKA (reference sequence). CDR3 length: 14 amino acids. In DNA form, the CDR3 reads TGCAGCCCAACCGGGCCGTGGGTCGGGGAGACCCAGTACTTC. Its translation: CSPTGPWVGETQYF.

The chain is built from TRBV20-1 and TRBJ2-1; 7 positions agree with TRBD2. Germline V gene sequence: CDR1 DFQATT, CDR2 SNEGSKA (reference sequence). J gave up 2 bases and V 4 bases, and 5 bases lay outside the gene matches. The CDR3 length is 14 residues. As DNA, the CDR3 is TGCAGTGCTATACGGGAGGCCCCCTACAATGAGCAGTTCTTC. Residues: CSAIREAPYNEQFF.

CDR3 sequence reads: CASSPRDRTGELFF. In DNA, the CDR3 is TGTGCCAGCAGCCCCAGGGACCGCACCGGGGAGCTGTTTTTT. The chain has TRBV7-2 and TRBJ2-2; tentatively, D is TRBD1 or TRBD2 (5 bases each). The germline V and J ends were trimmed by 5 bases and 4 bases, with 11 bases remaining between them. The V gene's germline CDR1 is SGHTA and CDR2 FQGNSA. CDR3 length: 14 amino acids. The whole variable domain, remainder taken from reference TRBV7-2 and TRBJ2-2, is GAGVSQSPSNKVTEKGKDVELRCDPISGHTALYWYRQSLGQGLEFLIYFQGNSAPDKSGLPSDRFSAERTGGSVSTLTIQRTQQEDSAVYLCASSPRDRTGELFFGEGSRLTVL.

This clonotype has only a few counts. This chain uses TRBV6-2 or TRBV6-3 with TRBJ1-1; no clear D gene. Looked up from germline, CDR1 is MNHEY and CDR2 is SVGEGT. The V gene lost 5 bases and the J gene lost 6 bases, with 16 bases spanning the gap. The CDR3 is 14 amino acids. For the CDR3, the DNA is TGTGCCAGCAGTGATATGCCCTCCAACTCTGAAGCTTTCTTT. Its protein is CASSDMPSNSEAFF.

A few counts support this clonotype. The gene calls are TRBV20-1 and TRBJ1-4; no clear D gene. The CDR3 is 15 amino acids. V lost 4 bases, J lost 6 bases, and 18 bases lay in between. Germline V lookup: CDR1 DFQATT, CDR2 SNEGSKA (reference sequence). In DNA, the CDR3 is TGCAGTGCTAAAGATCAAGGCGGGGAGTATGAAAAACTGTTTTTT. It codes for CSAKDQGGEYEKLFF.

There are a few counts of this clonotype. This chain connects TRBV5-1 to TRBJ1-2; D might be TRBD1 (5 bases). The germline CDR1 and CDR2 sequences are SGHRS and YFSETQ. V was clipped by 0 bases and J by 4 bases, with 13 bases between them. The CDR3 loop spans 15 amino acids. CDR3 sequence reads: CASSLVKGGGYGYTF. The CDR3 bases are TGCGCCAGCAGCTTGGTAAAGGGCGGGGGCTATGGCTACACCTTC.

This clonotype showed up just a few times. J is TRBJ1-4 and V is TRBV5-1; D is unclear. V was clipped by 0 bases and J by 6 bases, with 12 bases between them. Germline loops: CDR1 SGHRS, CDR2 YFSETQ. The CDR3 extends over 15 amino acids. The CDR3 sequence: CASSLGGASYEKLFF. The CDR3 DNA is TGCGCCAGCAGCTTGGGCGGCGCATCCTATGAAAAACTGTTTTTT.

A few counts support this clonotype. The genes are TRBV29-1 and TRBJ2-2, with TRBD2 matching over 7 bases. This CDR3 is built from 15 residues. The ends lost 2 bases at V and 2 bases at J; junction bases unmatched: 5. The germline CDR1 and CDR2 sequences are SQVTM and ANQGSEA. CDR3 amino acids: CSVELPSGNTGELFF. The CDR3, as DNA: TGCAGCGTTGAACTCCCTAGCGGAAACACCGGGGAGCTGTTTTTT.

The CDR3 loop is CASSVWTGGSGANVLTF. The CDR3 coding sequence is TGTGCCAGCAGCGTCTGGACAGGAGGCTCCGGGGCCAACGTCCTGACTTTC. V is TRBV9 and J is TRBJ2-6; 7 nucleotides align to TRBD1. V lost 2 bases to trimming and J lost 4 bases; unmatched junction nucleotides: 9. The CDR3 consists of 17 residues. The V gene's germline CDR1 is SGDLS and CDR2 YYNGEE.

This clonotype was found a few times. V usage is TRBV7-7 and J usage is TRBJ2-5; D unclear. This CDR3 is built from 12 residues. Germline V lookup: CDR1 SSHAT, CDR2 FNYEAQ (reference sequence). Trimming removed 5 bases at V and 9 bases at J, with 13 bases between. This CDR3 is CASSLTLGPQYF. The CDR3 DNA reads TGTGCCAGCAGCCTGACTCTCGGTCCCCAGTACTTC.